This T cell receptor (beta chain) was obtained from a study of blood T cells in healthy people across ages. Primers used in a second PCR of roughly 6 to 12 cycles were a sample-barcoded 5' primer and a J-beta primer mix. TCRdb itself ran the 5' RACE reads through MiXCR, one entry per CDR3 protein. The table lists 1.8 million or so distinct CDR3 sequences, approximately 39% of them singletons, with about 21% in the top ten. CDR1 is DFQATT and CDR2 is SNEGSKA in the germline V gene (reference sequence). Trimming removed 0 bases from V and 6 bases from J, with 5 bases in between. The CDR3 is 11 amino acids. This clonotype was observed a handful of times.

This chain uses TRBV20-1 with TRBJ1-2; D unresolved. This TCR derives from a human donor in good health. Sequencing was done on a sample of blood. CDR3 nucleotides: TGCAGTGCTAGAGAGCCGAATGGCTACACCTTC. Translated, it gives CSAREPNGYTF.